The source of this T cell receptor beta chain is a study of blood T cell repertoires in COVID-19. Trimming cost V 5 bases and J 1 base; bases outside gene matches: 5. CDR1 is MDHEN and CDR2 is SYDVKM in the germline V gene. This CDR3 is built from 14 residues. The repertoire was sequenced with immunoSEQ multiplex PCR; TCRdb's copy has only in-frame clones and lacks some. The table shows about 400,000 clones, with 87% occurring only once. Sequencing was performed on PBMCs or T cells enriched from blood (not recorded which). The sequence came from a woman aged 18 to 35 with acute COVID-19. The rearrangement joins TRBV28 to TRBJ2-7; 7 nucleotides match TRBD2. Written as DNA, the CDR3 is TGTGCCAGCAGTGGGACTACCAAATCCTACGAGCAGTACTTC. Its protein product is CASSGTTKSYEQYF.